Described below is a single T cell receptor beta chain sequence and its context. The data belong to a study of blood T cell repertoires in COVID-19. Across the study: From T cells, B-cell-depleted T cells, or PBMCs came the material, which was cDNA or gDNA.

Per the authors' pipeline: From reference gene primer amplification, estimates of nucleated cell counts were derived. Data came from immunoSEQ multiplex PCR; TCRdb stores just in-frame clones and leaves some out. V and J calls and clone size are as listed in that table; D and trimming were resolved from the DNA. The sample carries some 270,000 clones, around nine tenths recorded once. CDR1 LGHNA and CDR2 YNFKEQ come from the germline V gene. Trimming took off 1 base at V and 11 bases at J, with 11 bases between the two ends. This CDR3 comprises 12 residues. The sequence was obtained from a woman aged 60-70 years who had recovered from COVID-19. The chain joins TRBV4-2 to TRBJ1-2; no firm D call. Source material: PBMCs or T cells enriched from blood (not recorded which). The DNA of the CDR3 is TGTGCCAGCAGCCAAGGGAGACGAGGGTACACCTTC. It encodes CASSQGRRGYTF.